Each of the 23 T cell receptor beta chains below was sequenced from the same sample in a study of resident and recirculating memory T cells in vitiligo. Sequenced by immunoSEQ multiplex PCR; TCRdb stores in-frame clones only, minus some. This sample has more than 70,000 clones, with about 91% found just once. The specimen sequenced was blood. These receptors originate from a male donor with vitiligo.

The rearrangement joins TRBV5-1 to TRBJ2-7; TRBD2 matches 16 bases. The V gene end was trimmed by 3 bases and the J gene end by 6 bases; junction bases not matched to a gene: 3. This CDR3 is 15 amino acids long. Germline-derived CDR1 and CDR2 are SGHRS and YFSETQ. The CDR3 sequence: CASSWGLAGGVEQYF. The DNA for the CDR3 is TGCGCCAGCAGCTGGGGACTAGCGGGAGGGGTCGAGCAGTACTTC.

The chain carries TRBV5-1 and TRBJ2-5; D remains unclear. The germline V gene encodes CDR1 SGHRS and CDR2 YFSETQ. V lost 3 bases and J 2 bases, leaving 14 bases between the germline ends. The CDR3 has 15 amino acids. CDR3 sequence reads: CASSSLGVTQETQYF. The CDR3, as DNA: TGCGCCAGCAGCTCCCTCGGTGTGACACAAGAGACCCAGTACTTC.

The rearrangement uses TRBV7-7 and TRBJ2-7, with 7 nucleotides matching TRBD2. Germline trimming cut 5 bases from V and 0 bases from J; bases unmatched to any gene: 10. The CDR3 sequence is 16 residues long. CDR1 and CDR2 from the germline V gene are SSHAT and FNYEAQ (reference sequence). CDR3 nucleotides: TGTGCCAGCAGCCCCGCAAAGGGCGGGAGCTCCTACGAGCAGTACTTC. Encoded protein: CASSPAKGGSSYEQYF.

V is TRBV9 and J is TRBJ2-1; TRBD2 might be the D (6 bases). CDR3 length: 12 amino acids. Trimming left V 0 bases short and J 10 bases short, with 8 bases between. The germline V gene encodes CDR1 SGDLS and CDR2 YYNGEE. CDR3 nucleotides: TGTGCCAGCAGCGTAGCCGCGGGGGAGCAGTTCTTC. Its translation: CASSVAAGEQFF.

The rearrangement links TRBV28 to TRBJ2-1, with 9 bases lining up with TRBD2. The CDR3 spans 17 residues. The V segment lost 6 bases and the J segment 7 bases; nucleotides outside the gene matches: 16. The germline V gene encodes CDR1 MDHEN and CDR2 SYDVKM. CDR3 in amino acids: CASSSLEAAGGRNEQFF. In nucleotides, the CDR3 is TGTGCCAGCAGCAGTTTAGAGGCGGCGGGAGGGCGGAATGAGCAGTTCTTC.

This rearrangement joins TRBV7-2 to TRBJ2-3; possible D gene TRBD2, 6 bases. The V gene lost 3 bases and the J gene lost 0 bases, with 7 bases spanning the gap. The CDR3 runs to 14 residues. Looked up from germline, CDR1 is SGHTA and CDR2 is FQGNSA. CDR3 in amino acids: CASSLGTSTDTQYF. In DNA form, the CDR3 reads TGTGCCAGCAGCTTGGGGACTAGCACAGATACGCAGTATTTT.

The genes are TRBV5-1 and TRBJ2-5; 15 bases line up with TRBD2. Trimming cost V 9 bases and J 4 bases; bases outside gene matches: 10. Per germline, CDR1 SGHRS and CDR2 YFSETQ. CDR3 length: 16 amino acids. The CDR3 sequence: CATQLGGLAGGETQYF. Here the CDR3 DNA reads TGCGCCACGCAACTTGGGGGACTAGCGGGAGGAGAGACCCAGTACTTC.

The chain links TRBV5-4 to TRBJ2-7, with a weak D call TRBD2 (6 bases). V lost 3 bases and J 2 bases, leaving 12 bases between the germline ends. The CDR3 spans 14 residues. The V gene's germline CDR1 is SGHNT and CDR2 YYREEE (reference sequence). CDR3 amino acids: CASSSPGGTYEQYF. The CDR3 DNA sequence: TGTGCCAGCAGCTCCCCTGGCGGGACCTACGAGCAGTACTTC.

About this clone itself: An end of the junction does not agree with germline; a read error may underlie this. This chain links TRBV9 with TRBJ2-3, with TRBD2 matching over 9 bases. Germline-derived CDR1 and CDR2 are SGDLS and YYNGEE. The CDR3 loop spans 14 amino acids. CDR3 in amino acids: CASTVKREADTQYF. The CDR3, as DNA: TGTGCCAGCACCGTAAAGCGGGAGGCAGATACGCAGTATTTT.

This clone was detected once. The chain joins TRBV5-1 to TRBJ2-1; 8 bases are shared with TRBD2. The germline V gene has CDR1 SGHRS and CDR2 YFSETQ. V lost 0 bases and J lost 7; bases outside the gene matches: 6. This CDR3 is built from 15 residues. The CDR3 nucleotides are TGCGCCAGCAGCTTGGACGGGAGGGCCGGTAATGAGCAGTTCTTC. Protein sequence: CASSLDGRAGNEQFF.

The chain is built from TRBV28 and TRBJ1-2, with D possibly being TRBD1 (6 bases). CDR1 and CDR2 (germline): MDHEN, SYDVKM. Trimming removed 5 bases from V and 3 bases from J, with 28 bases in between. This CDR3 contains 19 residues. DNA of the CDR3: TGTGCCAGCAGTCTCTCCTCTGAACCCGGTCTGGGGGCCGACTATGGCTACACCTTC. It encodes CASSLSSEPGLGADYGYTF.

The chain uses TRBV27 and TRBJ2-1; D gene unclear. The CDR3 contains 13 residues. CDR1 MNHEY and CDR2 SMNVEV come from the germline V gene (reference sequence). V lost 2 bases and J 6 bases, leaving 8 bases between the germline ends. DNA for the CDR3: TGTGCCAGCAGTTTAAGACATACCAATGAGCAGTTCTTC. Protein product: CASSLRHTNEQFF.

The chain recombines TRBV4-1 with TRBJ1-2; D may be TRBD1 (5 bases). Germline lookup yields CDR1 MGHRA and CDR2 YSYEKL. V lost 0 bases, J lost 3 bases, and 20 bases lay in between. This CDR3 comprises 18 residues. CDR3 loop: CASSQDNRAGITYYGYTF. The CDR3 DNA sequence: TGCGCCAGCAGCCAAGATAACCGGGCAGGGATTACCTACTATGGCTACACCTTC.

The J gene is TRBJ1-2, the V gene TRBV10-3; 9 positions agree with TRBD1. The CDR3 extends over 18 amino acids. V shed 3 bases, J shed 0 bases, and the junction held 11 bases outside the gene matches. Germline assignment: CDR1 ENHRY and CDR2 SYGVKD. The CDR3 DNA reads as TGTGCCATCAGTGATCTGCCGACAGGGGGGGACTCTAACTATGGCTACACCTTC. It yields the protein CAISDLPTGGDSNYGYTF.

This clone occurred once. V is TRBV2 and J is TRBJ2-1; D is ambiguous. Germline CDR1 and CDR2: SNHLY and FYNNEI. V lost 6 bases, J lost 7 bases, and 7 bases lay in between. This CDR3 region has 11 residues. In DNA form, the CDR3 reads TGTGCCAGCAGCCTAAGTAATGAGCAGTTCTTC. This gives the protein CASSLSNEQFF.

This clone has only one observation. The chain has TRBV9 and TRBJ1-1; tentatively, D is TRBD1 (5 bases). Trimming cost V 3 bases and J 0 bases, with 6 bases left between them. The germline gives CDR1 SGDLS, CDR2 YYNGEE. The CDR3 has 13 residues. The CDR3 region has the DNA TGTGCCAGCAGCGGGGGCTTGAACACTGAAGCTTTCTTT. This sequence encodes CASSGGLNTEAFF.

This clone appeared a single time. The rearrangement uses TRBV28 and TRBJ1-4, with 8 positions matching TRBD1. Trimming at V came to 5 bases and at J to 4 bases, leaving 6 bases not matched to a gene. In germline, CDR1 is MDHEN, CDR2 SYDVKM. The CDR3 length is 15 residues. The CDR3 coding sequence is TGTGCCAGCAGTGTATTACAGGGGGGTAATGAAAAACTGTTTTTT. Translated, it gives CASSVLQGGNEKLFF.

The J gene is TRBJ2-7, the V gene TRBV9; 7 bases align to TRBD1. From germline, CDR1 is SGDLS and CDR2 YYNGEE. The CDR3 covers 16 residues. Losses at the gene ends were 0 bases for V and 4 bases for J; bases not matched to a gene: 10. CDR3 in amino acids: CASSVGEGGGRYEQYF. In DNA, the CDR3 is TGTGCCAGCAGCGTAGGGGAAGGGGGCGGGCGGTACGAGCAGTACTTC.

The J gene is TRBJ1-1, the V gene TRBV6-1; D is perhaps TRBD1 (6 bases). V lost 8 bases and J lost 3, with 10 bases in between. The CDR3 covers 12 residues. CDR1 MNHNS and CDR2 SASEGT come from the germline V gene. The CDR3 nucleotides read TGTGCCAGCGAGCAGGGGTACACTGAAGCTTTCTTT. Translating it yields CASEQGYTEAFF.

The chain combines TRBV11-3 with TRBJ2-1; D may be TRBD1 (6 bases). Germline V lookup: CDR1 SGHNT, CDR2 YENEEA. The CDR3 covers 15 residues. Trimming left V 1 base short and J 8 bases short, with 15 bases between. CDR3 DNA: TGTGCCAGCAGCTTAGGGGGGCCGAGTCTACATGAGCAGTTCTTC. This translates into CASSLGGPSLHEQFF.

The V gene is TRBV6-5, the J gene TRBJ2-7; tentative D call: TRBD1 (6 bases). The CDR3 consists of 14 residues. CDR1 MNHEY and CDR2 SVGAGI come from the germline V gene. With 2 bases removed from V and 2 bases from J, the gap between germline ends came to 10 bases. CDR3 loop: CASSYLDRPYEQYF. CDR3 in DNA: TGTGCCAGCAGTTACCTGGACAGACCCTACGAGCAGTACTTC.

V and J are TRBV28 and TRBJ1-5, with TRBD1 identical over 7 bases. The CDR3 has 16 amino acids. Germline CDR1 reads MDHEN; CDR2 reads SYDVKM. V lost 7 bases and J lost 0; bases outside the gene matches: 9. CDR3 sequence (DNA): TGTGCCAGCACCCTTCGACAGGGCGGTAGCAATCAGCCCCAGCATTTT. Translating it yields CASTLRQGGSNQPQHF.

The rearrangement uses TRBV29-1 and TRBJ1-2, with 8 bases aligning to TRBD1. The CDR3 is 14 residues long. J gave up 3 bases and V 5 bases, and 8 bases lay outside the gene matches. Germline CDR1 is SQVTM and CDR2 is ANQGSEA. This chain's CDR3 is CSVMGQVVDYGYTF. CDR3 nucleotide sequence: TGCAGCGTTATGGGACAGGTCGTTGACTATGGCTACACCTTC.